This T cell receptor (beta chain) emerged from a study of post-analysis software for immune sequencing data. About the study: The disease courses spanned relapsing-remitting, secondary progressive and progressive-relapsing forms of multiple sclerosis.

Findings and caveats of the study: In multiple sclerosis, normalized Chao1 diversity was significantly below that of controls. Controls showed lower frequencies than patients for 5 or 6 TRBV segments, and TRBV5-6, TRBV5-1 and TRBV20-1 were among these. Samples from one preparation batch, clustered by F measure, grouped strongly together.

The CDR3 sequence is 13 residues long. CDR1 MNHEY and CDR2 SVGAGI come from the germline V gene. Trimming left V 0 bases short and J 10 bases short, with 9 bases between. Points on this clonotype: Its antigen is unknown.

Unique-molecular-identifier-tagged TCR beta cDNA libraries were used. Each sample of roughly 0.9 to 11 million input T cells yielded about 500,000 cDNA molecules, so each molecule approximated one T cell. TCRdb itself ran the PCR reads through MiXCR, one entry per CDR3 protein. The sample holds some 800,000 distinct CDR3 sequences, roughly 50% seen once. The clonotype was recovered from a girl under 18 with multiple sclerosis. The chain links TRBV6-5 to TRBJ1-4; possibly TRBD1 for D (5 bases). The sample taken for sequencing was blood. The CDR3 bases are TGTGCCAGCAGTTACTCGGTCACAGGAAAACTGTTTTTT. Amino acids: CASSYSVTGKLFF.